This T cell receptor (beta chain) was retrieved from a study of blood T cell repertoires in COVID-19. Overall study context: T cells, B-cell-depleted T cells, or PBMCs supplied cDNA or gDNA.

Seattle participants joined during active infection and were tracked over time. As processed by the authors: Using reference gene primer amplification, nucleated cell counts were estimated. Measured with immunoSEQ multiplex PCR; TCRdb has only the in-frame clones, and not every one. From that table come the V and J calls and clone size; the DNA was used to work out D and trimming. The sample includes a few hundred thousand clones, approximately 86% of them seen just once. The specimen was peripheral blood. The TCR comes from a woman aged 65 to 85 with COVID-19, enrolled during active disease.

The CDR3 nucleotides read TGTGCCAGTAGTATTGGGCTACTTTACGGAAACACCATATATTTT. Encoded protein: CASSIGLLYGNTIYF. V and J are TRBV19 and TRBJ1-3, with no clear D. V was pared by 3 bases and J by 4 bases, with 13 bases between. The CDR3 sequence is 15 residues long. In germline, CDR1 is LNHDA, CDR2 SQIVND (reference sequence).